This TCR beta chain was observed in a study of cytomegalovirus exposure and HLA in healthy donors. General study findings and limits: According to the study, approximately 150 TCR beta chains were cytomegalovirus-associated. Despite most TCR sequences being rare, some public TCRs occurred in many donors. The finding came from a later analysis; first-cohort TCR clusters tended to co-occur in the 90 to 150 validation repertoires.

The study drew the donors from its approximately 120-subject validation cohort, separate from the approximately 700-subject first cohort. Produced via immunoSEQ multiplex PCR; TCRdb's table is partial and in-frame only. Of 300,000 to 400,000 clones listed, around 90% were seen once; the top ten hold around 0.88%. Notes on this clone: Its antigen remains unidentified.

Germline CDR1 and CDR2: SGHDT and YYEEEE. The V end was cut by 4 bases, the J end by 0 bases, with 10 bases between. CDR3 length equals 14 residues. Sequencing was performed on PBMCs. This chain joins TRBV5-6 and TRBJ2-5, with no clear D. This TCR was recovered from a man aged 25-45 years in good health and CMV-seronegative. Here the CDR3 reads CASSPFGYQETQYF. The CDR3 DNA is TGTGCCAGCAGCCCCTTCGGGTACCAAGAGACCCAGTACTTC.